Listed here are 31 T cell receptor beta chains from one sample, sequenced in a study of CD8 T cells in Susac syndrome. Roughly 0.45 to 1 ug RNA was reverse transcribed with random hexamers. Each CDR3 protein is one row after TCRdb ran MiXCR on the immunoSEQ multiplex PCR reads. The repertoire consists of roughly 180,000 distinct CDR3 sequences, with about 95% occurring once and the leading ten covering more than 0.1%. The sample comprised CD4+ T cells from PBMCs. Receptors originate from a human donor in good health.

The gene calls are TRBV20-1 and TRBJ2-7; either TRBD1 or TRBD2 may supply D (6 bases each). Per the germline V gene, CDR1 is DFQATT and CDR2 is SNEGSKA (reference sequence). Trimming shortened V by 7 bases and J by 3 bases, and 13 bases separated the two germline ends. This CDR3 has 12 residues. CDR3 residues: CSVWRDNYEQYF. As DNA, the CDR3 is TGCAGTGTCTGGAGGGACAACTACGAGCAGTACTTC.

The V gene is TRBV5-1, the J gene TRBJ1-1; 7 bases map to TRBD1. The germline V gene encodes CDR1 SGHRS and CDR2 YFSETQ. The V gene end was trimmed by 4 bases and the J gene end by 6 bases; junction bases not matched to a gene: 18. This CDR3 has 17 amino acids. CDR3 in DNA: TGCGCCAGCAGCCAAATCCTGGACAGGTGGGAAGGTTCTGAAGCTTTCTTT. Its translation: CASSQILDRWEGSEAFF.

The chain recombines TRBV7-3 with TRBJ2-1; the match to TRBD2 covers 10 bases. The V gene end was trimmed by 5 bases and the J gene end by 4 bases; junction bases not matched to a gene: 8. Germline V gene sequence: CDR1 SGHTA, CDR2 FQGTGA. This CDR3 is 16 amino acids long. Written as DNA, the CDR3 is TGTGCCAGCAGCCAGATAGCGGGAGGACTATACAATGAGCAGTTCTTC. Translating gives CASSQIAGGLYNEQFF. Variable domain in full (rest from reference TRBV7-3 and TRBJ2-1): GAGVSQTPSNKVTEKGKYVELRCDPISGHTALYWYRQSLGQGPEFLIYFQGTGAADDSGLPNDRFFAVRPEGSVSTLKIQRTERGDSAVYLCASSQIAGGLYNEQFFGPGTRLTVL.

CDR3 protein: CASSLWTGGALEQYF. The CDR3 region has the DNA TGTGCCAGCAGTTTATGGACAGGGGGTGCTCTGGAGCAGTACTTC. The chain links TRBV28 to TRBJ2-7, with 9 bases that match TRBD1. The CDR3 extends over 15 amino acids. J lost 7 bases, V lost 0 bases, and 7 bases had no gene match. CDR1 and CDR2 from the germline V gene are MDHEN and SYDVKM.

The V and J genes are TRBV6-2 or TRBV6-3 and TRBJ2-7; 10 bases are a match to TRBD2. This CDR3 comprises 15 residues. The germline CDR1 and CDR2 sequences are MNHEY and SVGEGT. J was trimmed by 0 bases and V by 4 bases; bases with no gene match: 3. The CDR3 sequence: CASSLPSGSSYEQYF. In DNA, the CDR3 is TGTGCCAGCAGTTTGCCTAGCGGGAGCTCCTACGAGCAGTACTTC.

V usage is TRBV5-1 and J usage is TRBJ2-1; 11 bases match TRBD2. The CDR3 runs to 17 residues. Trimming cost V 4 bases and J 3 bases; bases outside gene matches: 9. Germline CDR1 is SGHRS and CDR2 is YFSETQ. CDR3 bases: TGCGCCAGCAGCGGTGGCCTAGCGGGAGGAGGCTACAATGAGCAGTTCTTC. Protein sequence: CASSGGLAGGGYNEQFF.

The table lists this clonotype with a count of one. The chain links TRBV6-5 to TRBJ2-3, with D perhaps matching TRBD2 (5 bases). CDR1 is MNHEY, CDR2 SVGAGI, per germline. Trimming took off 6 bases at V and 4 bases at J, with 11 bases between the two ends. This CDR3 is built from 13 residues. The CDR3 DNA follows: TGTGCCAGCAGCTCTAGCCAATCAGATACGCAGTATTTT. Translated, it gives CASSSSQSDTQYF.

The chain has TRBV2 and TRBJ2-7; D may be TRBD2 (6 bases). V lost 4 bases and J 3 bases, leaving 16 bases between the germline ends. CDR1 is SNHLY, CDR2 FYNNEI, per germline. This CDR3 has 15 residues. CDR3 residues: CASSGTGTQSYEQYF. DNA for the CDR3: TGTGCCAGCAGTGGCACCGGGACTCAAAGCTACGAGCAGTACTTC. Full variable domain (remainder filled in from reference TRBV2 and TRBJ2-7): EPEVTQTPSHQVTQMGQEVILRCVPISNHLYFYWYRQILGQKVEFLVSFYNNEISEKSEIFDDQFSVERPDGSNFTLKIRSTKLEDSAMYFCASSGTGTQSYEQYFGPGTRLTVT.

V and J are TRBV12-3 or TRBV12-4 and TRBJ2-3; D ambiguous. V gave up 7 bases and J gave up 0 bases, with 17 bases separating them. This CDR3 spans 16 amino acids. The CDR3 protein is CASTRSHSRSTDTQYF. DNA for the CDR3: TGTGCCAGCACCCGGTCCCACAGTAGAAGCACAGATACGCAGTATTTT.

The chain uses TRBV28 and TRBJ1-2; D call uncertain. The V end was cut by 8 bases, the J end by 0 bases, with 7 bases between. The CDR3 length is 12 residues. CDR1 is MDHEN, CDR2 SYDVKM, per germline. The CDR3 region has the DNA TGTGCCAGCGCAGATTCTAACTATGGCTACACCTTC. It is translated as CASADSNYGYTF.

This chain connects TRBV29-1 to TRBJ1-2; D is unresolved. The CDR3 runs to 14 residues. V lost 1 base to trimming and J lost 4 bases, with 13 bases between them. Germline V lookup: CDR1 SQVTM, CDR2 ANQGSEA. CDR3 nucleotide sequence: TGCAGCGTTGAAGCCATCGGAATAGGCTATGGCTACACCTTC. Protein product: CSVEAIGIGYGYTF.

The chain uses TRBV20-1 and TRBJ2-7; TRBD2 matches at 8 bases. V dropped 3 bases and J dropped 1; count of bases not matched to a gene: 8. This CDR3 has 15 residues. Germline CDR1 reads DFQATT; CDR2 reads SNEGSKA (reference sequence). CDR3 sequence (DNA): TGCAGTGCTAGCCCCCAGACTAGCGAGTCCTACGAGCAGTACTTC. This sequence encodes CSASPQTSESYEQYF.

This clonotype was picked up one time. This sequence joins TRBV5-1 and TRBJ2-7, with no clear D. Germline V gene data show CDR1 as SGHRS and CDR2 as YFSETQ. This CDR3 is built from 13 residues. V dropped 4 bases and J dropped 2 bases, with 10 bases sitting between them. CDR3 in DNA: TGCGCCAGCAGCCAGGAGCCGGCCTACGAGCAGTACTTC. Translation gives CASSQEPAYEQYF.

The rearrangement uses TRBV29-1 and TRBJ2-5; 9 nucleotides align to TRBD2. The CDR3 is 14 amino acids. CDR1 is SQVTM and CDR2 is ANQGSEA in the germline V gene. CDR3 in amino acids: CSFVGREGWKTQYF. The DNA of the CDR3 is TGCAGTTTTGTGGGGCGGGAGGGCTGGAAGACCCAGTACTTC.

The gene calls are TRBV20-1 and TRBJ2-5, with 12 bases lining up with TRBD2. V shed 3 bases and J 5 bases; nucleotides not matched to a gene: 13. The CDR3 sequence is 17 residues long. Per germline, CDR1 DFQATT and CDR2 SNEGSKA (reference sequence). CDR3 loop: CSASPGLLAGGEETQYF. CDR3 bases: TGCAGTGCTAGTCCAGGCCTACTAGCGGGGGGTGAGGAGACCCAGTACTTC.

CDR3 in DNA: TGTGCCAGCAGCTTCCTGACTTGGGAGGGACCACACAATGAGCAGTTCTTC. Amino acid sequence: CASSFLTWEGPHNEQFF. The V gene is TRBV11-1, the J gene TRBJ2-1, with 7 positions matching TRBD2. The CDR3 length is 17 residues. The germline V gene encodes CDR1 SGHAT and CDR2 FQDESV (reference sequence). With V trimmed by 3 bases and J by 5 bases, 13 bases remained unmatched.

The V gene is TRBV4-1, the J gene TRBJ2-1, with 8 bases fitting TRBD2. The germline V gene encodes CDR1 MGHRA and CDR2 YSYEKL. The CDR3 consists of 15 residues. Trimming took 3 bases from V and 5 from J; bases not matched to a gene: 6. The DNA for the CDR3 is TGCGCCAGCAGCCATTGGTCACTAGCGGACAATGAGCAGTTCTTC. Amino acids: CASSHWSLADNEQFF.

The chain links TRBV7-9 to TRBJ1-2; D is unresolved. V dropped 2 bases and J dropped 4 bases, with 14 bases sitting between them. Germline V gives CDR1 SEHNR, CDR2 FQNEAQ (reference sequence). The CDR3 sequence is 15 residues long. DNA for the CDR3: TGTGCCAGCAGCTTACCAGTGGCGCGAGGCTATGGCTACACCTTC. It codes for CASSLPVARGYGYTF.

The CDR3 loop is CASSFARNTEAFF. Written as DNA, the CDR3 is TGTGCCAGCAGTTTTGCTAGGAACACTGAAGCTTTCTTT. V and J are TRBV28 and TRBJ1-1; D is unresolved. V lost 3 bases, J lost 1 base, and 6 bases lay in between. Germline V gene data show CDR1 as MDHEN and CDR2 as SYDVKM. The CDR3 length is 13 residues. Using reference TRBV28 and TRBJ1-1 for the parts outside the CDR3, the full variable domain is DVKVTQSSRYLVKRTGEKVFLECVQDMDHENMFWYRQDPGLGLRLIYFSYDVKMKEKGDIPEGYSVSREKKERFSLILESASTNQTSMYLCASSFARNTEAFFGQGTRLTVV.

Here the CDR3 reads CSARLVEQYF. CDR3 sequence (DNA): TGCAGTGCTCGACTAGTCGAGCAGTACTTC. This sequence joins TRBV20-1 and TRBJ2-7, with D possibly matching TRBD2 (6 bases). CDR1 is DFQATT and CDR2 is SNEGSKA in the germline V gene (reference sequence). This CDR3 has 10 amino acids. Trimming took off 5 bases at V and 6 bases at J, with 8 bases between the two ends.

V is TRBV9 and J is TRBJ2-1, with a weak D call TRBD2 (6 bases). Germline V gene sequence: CDR1 SGDLS, CDR2 YYNGEE. The CDR3 extends over 15 amino acids. Trimming cost V 4 bases and J 8 bases, with 19 bases left between them. CDR3 in amino acids: CASSLSRDHPHEQFF. CDR3 DNA: TGTGCCAGCAGCCTATCGCGGGATCATCCGCATGAGCAGTTCTTC.

The chain couples TRBV28 to TRBJ2-7; 8 positions agree with TRBD2. Germline V gives CDR1 MDHEN, CDR2 SYDVKM. Unmatched junction bases numbered 9, after V lost 8 bases and J lost 3 bases. This CDR3 has 14 residues. Here the CDR3 DNA reads TGTGCCAGCGGTAGCGGGACCCCCCACTACGAGCAGTACTTC. It specifies CASGSGTPHYEQYF.

The chain is built from TRBV27 and TRBJ2-7; TRBD2 might be the D (7 bases). V shed 2 bases and J shed 3 bases, with 14 bases lying between them. The length of the CDR3 is 15 residues. Germline V gene lookup returns CDR1 MNHEY and CDR2 SMNVEV (reference sequence). The CDR3 DNA reads as TGTGCCAGCAGTTTAACGGGGGGCCCTTACTACGAGCAGTACTTC. It yields the protein CASSLTGGPYYEQYF.

V usage is TRBV29-1 and J usage is TRBJ2-1; TRBD2 matches 8 bases. Germline trimming cut 2 bases from V and 1 base from J; bases unmatched to any gene: 1. The CDR3 is 14 amino acids. Per the germline V gene, CDR1 is SQVTM and CDR2 is ANQGSEA. CDR3 DNA: TGCAGCGTTGAAATAGCGGGGTCCTACAATGAGCAGTTCTTC. Translated: CSVEIAGSYNEQFF.

V is TRBV29-1 and J is TRBJ2-1; D not certain. In germline, CDR1 is SQVTM, CDR2 ANQGSEA. V gave up 6 bases and J gave up 11 bases, with 17 bases separating them. The CDR3 extends over 12 amino acids. CDR3 residues: CSVEWSDLKQFF. The CDR3 bases are TGCAGCGTGGAGTGGTCGGATTTAAAGCAGTTCTTC.

J is TRBJ2-3 and V is TRBV9, with 13 bases matching TRBD2. CDR3 length equals 17 residues. V lost 0 bases, J lost 5 bases, and 6 bases stayed unmatched. Germline V gives CDR1 SGDLS, CDR2 YYNGEE. As DNA, the CDR3 is TGTGCCAGCAGCGTAGGAACTAGCGGGAGGGTTGGAGATACGCAGTATTTT. Translation: CASSVGTSGRVGDTQYF.

This chain uses TRBV20-1 with TRBJ2-7, with TRBD2 matching over 12 bases. The CDR3 totals 14 residues. The germline V gene has CDR1 DFQATT and CDR2 SNEGSKA (reference sequence). The V and J ends lost 3 bases and 4 bases, in that order; junction bases with no gene match: 4. The CDR3 nucleotides read TGCAGTGCTAGGTCTCTAGCGGGAGGGTACGAGCAGTACTTC. Protein product: CSARSLAGGYEQYF.

The chain employs TRBV20-1 and TRBJ2-5; 8 bases map to TRBD2. V lost 5 bases and J lost 5; bases outside the gene matches: 7. This CDR3 region has 13 residues. Germline V gene sequence: CDR1 DFQATT, CDR2 SNEGSKA (reference sequence). CDR3 loop: CSAEQREKETQYF. CDR3 nucleotides: TGCAGTGCTGAGCAGCGGGAGAAGGAGACCCAGTACTTC.

The genes are TRBV9 and TRBJ1-2, with a tentative D call TRBD1 (5 bases). V lost 0 bases to trimming and J lost 8 bases, with 11 bases between them. The V gene's germline CDR1 is SGDLS and CDR2 YYNGEE. This CDR3 region has 13 residues. CDR3 region: CASSVEEGTGYTF. CDR3 DNA sequence: TGTGCCAGCAGCGTAGAGGAGGGGACGGGCTACACCTTC.

V and J are TRBV28 and TRBJ2-3; 7 bases are a match to TRBD2. The CDR3 spans 11 residues. Germline V CDR1 and CDR2: MDHEN, SYDVKM. V lost 11 bases to trimming and J lost 9 bases; unmatched junction nucleotides: 8. The CDR3 is CAAGREKTQYF. The DNA of the CDR3 is TGTGCCGCCGGGCGGGAGAAGACGCAGTATTTT.

The V and J genes are TRBV5-1 and TRBJ2-3; the match to TRBD1 covers 7 bases. The V segment lost 3 bases and the J segment 0 bases; nucleotides outside the gene matches: 4. Germline V CDR1 and CDR2: SGHRS, YFSETQ. This CDR3 has 15 residues. Here the CDR3 DNA reads TGCGCCAGCAGCTCCGGACAGGAAAGCACAGATACGCAGTATTTT. As protein: CASSSGQESTDTQYF. The full variable domain, completed using reference TRBV5-1 and TRBJ2-3, is KAGVTQTPRYLIKTRGQQVTLSCSPISGHRSVSWYQQTPGQGLQFLFEYFSETQRNKGNFPGRFSGRQFSNSRSEMNVSTLELGDSALYLCASSSGQESTDTQYFGPGTRLTVL.